The clone carrying this T cell receptor (beta chain) was detected once. The germline V gene encodes CDR1 LGHDT and CDR2 YNNKEL (reference sequence). The CDR3 is 15 amino acids. V lost 3 bases, J lost 4 bases, and 6 bases stayed unmatched. This entry comes from a study of blood T cell repertoires in COVID-19. The method was immunoSEQ multiplex PCR; TCRdb's version includes in-frame clones alone and lacks a portion of them. In the table there are 150,000 to 200,000 clones, approximately 80% of which are singletons. Recovery meant two consecutive negative NP/OP PCR tests, professional clearance, or resolved symptoms.

The V gene is TRBV3-1 (or the pseudogene TRBV3-2), the J gene TRBJ1-3, with 7 bases identical to TRBD1. Sequencing was performed on PBMCs or T cells enriched from blood (not recorded which). The clonotype was recovered from a man aged 45 to 65 who had recovered from COVID-19. In DNA, the CDR3 is TGTGCCAGCAGCCACGACGACAGGGCCGGAAACACCATATATTTT. Translation gives CASSHDDRAGNTIYF.